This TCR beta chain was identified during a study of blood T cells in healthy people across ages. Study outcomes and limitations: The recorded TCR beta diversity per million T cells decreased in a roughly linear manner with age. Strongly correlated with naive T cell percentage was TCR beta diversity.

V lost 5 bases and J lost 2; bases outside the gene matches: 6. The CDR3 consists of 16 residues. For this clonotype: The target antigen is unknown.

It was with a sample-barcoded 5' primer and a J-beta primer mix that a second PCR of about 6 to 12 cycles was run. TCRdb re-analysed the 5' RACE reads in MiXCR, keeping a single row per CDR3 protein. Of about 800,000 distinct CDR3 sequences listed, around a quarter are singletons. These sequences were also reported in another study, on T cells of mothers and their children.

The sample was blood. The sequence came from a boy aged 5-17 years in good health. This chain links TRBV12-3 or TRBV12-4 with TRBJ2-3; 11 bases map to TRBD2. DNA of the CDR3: TGTGCCAGCAGTCTCCTGACTAGCGGGATCACAGATACGCAGTATTTT. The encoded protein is CASSLLTSGITDTQYF.